Listed below are T cell receptor beta chains from one sample, sequenced in a study of T cell repertoires in cytomegalovirus infection. Their antigens remain unidentified. From the reads, TCRdb called clonotypes with MiXCR, one entry per CDR3 protein. The sample lists about 120,000 distinct CDR3 sequences, 10% seen once, with 31% in the top ten. Sequencing was performed on PBMCs, sequenced either directly or after in vitro stimulation (not recorded which). Receptors were obtained from a human donor in good health (CMV status not recorded). Some clones in this sample may be carry-over from other donors' samples. Both conserved end residues are part of each CDR3. The D gene is left open where the match is weak. A row's size may be missing; if present it is once, few, many or a size class.

J: TRBJ2-1; V: TRBV20-1; size: few; D: TRBD2; CDR3: CSANDPGRAGNEQFF; DNA: TGCAGTGCGAACGACCCCGGGAGGGCTGGAAATGAGCAGTTCTTC
J: TRBJ2-7; V: TRBV5-1; size: NA; D: TRBD2; CDR3: CASSSLAGGPREQYF; DNA: TGCGCCAGCAGCTCTCTGGCGGGAGGCCCTCGGGAGCAGTACTTC
J: TRBJ1-1; V: TRBV6-2/TRBV6-3; size: NA; D: TRBD1; CDR3: CASSYRTGGPNTEAFF; DNA: TGTGCCAGCAGTTACCGGACAGGGGGACCAAACACTGAAGCTTTCTTT
J: TRBJ1-2; V: TRBV7-2; size: many; D: TRBD1; CDR3: CASSLALRQGGGYTF; DNA: TGTGCCAGCAGCTTAGCTTTGAGACAGGGAGGGGGCTACACCTTC
J: TRBJ2-3; V: TRBV7-8; size: many; D: NA; CDR3: CASSQTQRAQYF; DNA: TGTGCCAGCAGCCAAACACAAAGGGCGCAGTATTTT
J: TRBJ1-4; V: TRBV7-2; size: many; D: TRBD1; CDR3: CASSYGQGGYEKLFF; DNA: TGTGCCAGCAGCTACGGACAGGGGGGGTATGAAAAACTGTTTTTT
J: TRBJ1-5; V: TRBV27; size: NA; D: NA; CDR3: CASSLSRGGNQPQHF; DNA: TGTGCCAGCAGTTTATCGCGTGGGGGAAATCAGCCCCAGCATTTT
J: TRBJ1-1; V: TRBV28; size: few; D: NA; CDR3: CASIRNTEAFF; DNA: TGTGCCAGCATTCGGAACACTGAAGCTTTCTTT
J: TRBJ1-5; V: TRBV4-1; size: few; D: NA; CDR3: CASSLSPAGNQPQHF; DNA: TGCGCCAGCAGCCTAAGCCCCGCAGGTAATCAGCCCCAGCATTTT
J: TRBJ2-3; V: TRBV9; size: NA; D: NA; CDR3: CASSVVGASTDTQYF; DNA: TGTGCCAGCAGCGTAGTAGGAGCAAGCACAGATACGCAGTATTTT
J: TRBJ1-1; V: TRBV5-5; size: few; D: NA; CDR3: CASSLMRGTEAFF; DNA: TGTGCCAGCAGCTTAATGCGTGGCACTGAAGCTTTCTTT
J: TRBJ1-1; V: TRBV6-2/TRBV6-3; size: many; D: NA; CDR3: CASSYVVHGTEAFF; DNA: TGTGCCAGCAGTTATGTGGTCCACGGCACTGAAGCTTTCTTT
J: TRBJ1-2; V: TRBV7-2; size: many; D: NA; CDR3: CASSLAAGNTFTF; DNA: TGTGCCAGCAGCTTAGCGGCGGGCAACACCTTCACCTTC
J: TRBJ1-5; V: TRBV19; size: many; D: NA; CDR3: CASSMGTLQPQHF; DNA: TGTGCCAGTAGTATGGGGACTCTTCAGCCCCAGCATTTT
J: TRBJ1-3; V: TRBV7-2; size: many; D: NA; CDR3: CASSFTGNSGNTIYF; DNA: TGTGCCAGCAGCTTCACAGGGAACTCTGGAAACACCATATATTTT
J: TRBJ1-4; V: TRBV4-3; size: many; D: NA; CDR3: CASSQTTGYAEKLFF; DNA: TGCGCCAGCAGCCAAACAACAGGGTATGCCGAAAAACTGTTTTTT
J: TRBJ2-1; V: TRBV12-5; size: many; D: TRBD2; CDR3: CASGLAGIYNEQFF; DNA: TGTGCTAGTGGTCTAGCGGGGATCTACAATGAGCAGTTCTTC
J: TRBJ2-1; V: TRBV29-1; size: few; D: TRBD2; CDR3: CSVPPRERTYNEQFF; DNA: TGCAGCGTCCCTCCGCGGGAGAGGACCTACAATGAGCAGTTCTTC
J: TRBJ1-2; V: TRBV10-3; size: many; D: NA; CDR3: CAIRENVNYGYTF; DNA: TGTGCCATCAGGGAAAATGTTAACTATGGCTACACCTTC
J: TRBJ2-2; V: TRBV30; size: few; D: NA; CDR3: CAESLVTGELFF; DNA: TGTGCCGAGTCGCTAGTTACCGGGGAGCTGTTTTTT
J: TRBJ1-2; V: TRBV7-9; size: NA; D: NA; CDR3: CASSALRDTANYGYTF; DNA: TGTGCCAGCAGCGCGCTCCGGGACACAGCTAACTATGGCTACACCTTC
J: TRBJ2-2; V: TRBV6-2/TRBV6-3; size: NA; D: NA; CDR3: CASKVPGGTGELFF; DNA: TGTGCCAGCAAAGTACCCGGGGGCACCGGGGAGCTGTTTTTT
J: TRBJ2-5; V: TRBV29-1; size: many; D: NA; CDR3: CSVSLGQAGGTQYF; DNA: TGCAGCGTCAGCCTCGGACAGGCCGGGGGGACCCAGTACTTC
J: TRBJ2-3; V: TRBV4-3; size: many; D: TRBD2; CDR3: CASGAGLHADTQYF; DNA: TGCGCCAGCGGGGCGGGACTACATGCAGATACGCAGTATTTT
J: TRBJ2-1; V: TRBV20-1; size: NA; D: TRBD2; CDR3: CSARILAERGEQFF; DNA: TGCAGTGCTAGGATCCTAGCGGAGAGGGGTGAGCAGTTCTTC
J: TRBJ1-2; V: TRBV20-1; size: few; D: NA; CDR3: CSARLGLVGYTF; DNA: TGCAGTGCTAGACTAGGACTCGTGGGCTACACCTTC
J: TRBJ2-4; V: TRBV19; size: NA; D: NA; CDR3: CATSMGTRTTKNIQYF; DNA: TGTGCCACCTCAATGGGGACAAGGACAACCAAAAACATTCAGTACTTC
J: TRBJ2-1; V: TRBV6-2/TRBV6-3; size: many; D: NA; CDR3: CASSSPAVRRGDEQFF; DNA: TGTGCCAGCAGTTCCCCAGCGGTTCGACGTGGGGATGAGCAGTTCTTC
J: TRBJ2-7; V: TRBV11-3; size: many; D: TRBD1; CDR3: CASSLGGQYEQYF; DNA: TGTGCCAGCAGCTTAGGGGGACAGTACGAGCAGTACTTC
J: TRBJ1-2; V: TRBV6-5; size: many; D: NA; CDR3: CASSRQTENYGYTF; DNA: TGTGCCAGCAGTCGTCAGACAGAAAACTATGGCTACACCTTC
J: TRBJ2-7; V: TRBV20-1; size: many; D: TRBD1; CDR3: CSASKGAGEQYF; DNA: TGCAGTGCTAGTAAGGGGGCCGGCGAGCAGTACTTC
J: TRBJ2-2; V: TRBV5-4; size: many; D: NA; CDR3: CASSLANTGELFF; DNA: TGTGCCAGCAGCTTGGCCAACACCGGGGAGCTGTTTTTT
J: TRBJ1-2; V: TRBV7-9; size: few; D: NA; CDR3: CAIPILGRHGYTF; DNA: TGTGCCATCCCTATCTTAGGCCGGCATGGCTACACCTTC
J: TRBJ2-3; V: TRBV28; size: many; D: TRBD2; CDR3: CASSQPGLAGVGNTQYF; DNA: TGTGCCAGCAGTCAACCGGGACTAGCGGGAGTAGGAAATACGCAGTATTTT
J: TRBJ2-2; V: TRBV7-3; size: NA; D: NA; CDR3: CASGGNTGELFF; DNA: TGTGCCAGCGGGGGGAACACCGGGGAGCTGTTTTTT
J: TRBJ1-2; V: TRBV5-4; size: many; D: TRBD1; CDR3: CASSTSGTVYGYTF; DNA: TGTGCCAGCAGCACGTCCGGGACAGTCTATGGCTACACCTTC
J: TRBJ2-7; V: TRBV12-3/TRBV12-4; size: many; D: TRBD2; CDR3: CASTRTSGSGTYEQYF; DNA: TGTGCCAGCACTAGGACTAGCGGGAGTGGGACCTACGAGCAGTACTTC
J: TRBJ1-4; V: TRBV25-1; size: many; D: NA; CDR3: CASTPPGAGRGREKLFF; DNA: TGTGCCAGCACCCCTCCCGGAGCGGGCAGGGGTCGTGAAAAACTGTTTTTT
J: TRBJ1-2; V: TRBV7-9; size: many; D: TRBD1; CDR3: CASSLGRTGNYGYTF; DNA: TGTGCCAGCAGCCTAGGACGGACAGGGAACTATGGCTACACCTTC
J: TRBJ1-6; V: TRBV28; size: NA; D: TRBD1; CDR3: CASSFDRVDSPLHF; DNA: TGTGCCAGCAGTTTCGACAGGGTGGATTCACCCCTCCACTTT
J: TRBJ2-7; V: TRBV7-2; size: many; D: NA; CDR3: CASSSNRASYEQYF; DNA: TGTGCCAGCAGCTCCAACAGGGCCTCCTACGAGCAGTACTTC
J: TRBJ1-2; V: TRBV7-3; size: many; D: NA; CDR3: CASSLTQDHGYTF; DNA: TGTGCCAGCAGCTTAACGCAGGATCATGGCTACACCTTC